The sequence of this T cell receptor (beta chain) was determined in a study of T cell changes during pregnancy in multiple sclerosis. The protocol was immunoSEQ multiplex PCR, while the TCRdb copy is restricted to in-frame clones and leaves out a portion. The data hold 90,000 to 100,000 clones, with about 90% observed a single time. This sequence originates from a female donor in good health, enrolled as a control in a pregnancy study. The material sequenced was peripheral blood, taken after pregnancy.

CDR3: CASSRPLNTEAFF. The CDR3, as DNA: TGTGCCAGCAGCAGGCCCCTGAACACTGAAGCTTTCTTT. The rearrangement links TRBV6-6 to TRBJ1-1; D is unclear. Trimming shortened V by 6 bases and J by 0 bases, and 8 bases separated the two germline ends. The CDR3 loop spans 13 amino acids. Germline V lookup: CDR1 MNHNY, CDR2 SVGAGI (reference sequence).